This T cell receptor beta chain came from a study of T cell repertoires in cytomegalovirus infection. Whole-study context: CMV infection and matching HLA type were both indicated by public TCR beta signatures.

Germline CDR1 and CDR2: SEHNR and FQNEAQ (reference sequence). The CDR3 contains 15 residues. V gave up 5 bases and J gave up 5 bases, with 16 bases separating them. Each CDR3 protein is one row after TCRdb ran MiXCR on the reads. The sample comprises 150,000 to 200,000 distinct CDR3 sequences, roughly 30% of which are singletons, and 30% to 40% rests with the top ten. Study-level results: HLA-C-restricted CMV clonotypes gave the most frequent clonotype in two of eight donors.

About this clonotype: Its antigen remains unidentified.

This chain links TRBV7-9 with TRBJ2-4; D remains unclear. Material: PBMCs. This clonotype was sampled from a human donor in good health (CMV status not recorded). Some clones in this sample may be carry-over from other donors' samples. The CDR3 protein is CASSASTGSQNIQYF. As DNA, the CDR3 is TGTGCCAGCAGCGCCAGCACGGGTAGCCAAAACATTCAGTACTTC.